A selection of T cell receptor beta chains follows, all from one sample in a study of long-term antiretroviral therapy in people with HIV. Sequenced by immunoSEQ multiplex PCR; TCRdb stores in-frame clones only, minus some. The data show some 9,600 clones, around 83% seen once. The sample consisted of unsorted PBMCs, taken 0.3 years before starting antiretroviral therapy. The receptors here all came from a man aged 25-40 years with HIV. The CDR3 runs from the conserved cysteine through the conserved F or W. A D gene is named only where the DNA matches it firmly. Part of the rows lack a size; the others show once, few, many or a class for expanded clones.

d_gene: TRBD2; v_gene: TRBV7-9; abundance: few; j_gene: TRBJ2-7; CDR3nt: TGTGCCAGCAGCTCACCGGGACTAGCGGGGTTTAGCTCCTACGAGCAGTACTTC; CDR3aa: CASSSPGLAGFSSYEQYF
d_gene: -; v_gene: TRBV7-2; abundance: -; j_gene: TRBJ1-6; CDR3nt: TGTGCCAGCAGCCGGAGCCTCTTGAATAATTCACCCCTCCACTTT; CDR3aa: CASSRSLLNNSPLHF
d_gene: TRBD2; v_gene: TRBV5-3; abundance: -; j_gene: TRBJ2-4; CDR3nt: TGTGCCAGAAGCTTGGCCTGGTCGGGAGGGCCAGTTGTTAAGAACATTCAGTACTTC; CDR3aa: CARSLAWSGGPVVKNIQYF
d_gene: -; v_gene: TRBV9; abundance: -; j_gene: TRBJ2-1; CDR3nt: TGTGCCAGCAGCGTAGGATATAGCGGAGGGGCTTTGGATGAGCAGTTCTTC; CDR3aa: CASSVGYSGGALDEQFF
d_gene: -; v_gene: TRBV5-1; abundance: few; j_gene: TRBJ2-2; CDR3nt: TGCGCCAGCATACCCGGGACAAGTTTCACCGGGGAGCTGTTTTTT; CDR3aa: CASIPGTSFTGELFF
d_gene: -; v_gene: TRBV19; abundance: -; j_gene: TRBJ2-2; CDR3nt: TGTGCCAGTAGTGCGGACCCCGGGGAGCTGTTTTTT; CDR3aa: CASSADPGELFF
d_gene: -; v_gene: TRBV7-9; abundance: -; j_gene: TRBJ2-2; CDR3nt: TGTGCCAGCAGCCCCACAGGACTGAACACCGGGGAGCTGTTTTTT; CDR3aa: CASSPTGLNTGELFF
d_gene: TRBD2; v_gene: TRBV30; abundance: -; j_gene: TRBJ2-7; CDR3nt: TGTGCCTTCGATGGCCTAGCGGGACAATACCCATACGAGCAGTACTTC; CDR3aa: CAFDGLAGQYPYEQYF
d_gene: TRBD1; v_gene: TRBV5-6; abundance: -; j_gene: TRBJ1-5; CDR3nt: TGTGCCAGCAGCCCGGGACAGACTAATCAGCCCCAGCATTTT; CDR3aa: CASSPGQTNQPQHF
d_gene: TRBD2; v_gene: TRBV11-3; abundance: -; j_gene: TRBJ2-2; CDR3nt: TGTGCCAGCAGCTTAGACCTAAGCGGGACGGCGAACACCGGGGAGCTGTTTTTT; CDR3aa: CASSLDLSGTANTGELFF
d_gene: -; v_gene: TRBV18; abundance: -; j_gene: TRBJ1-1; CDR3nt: TGTGCCAGCTCGCGACACAGGGAGGACACTGAAGCTTTCTTT; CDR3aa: CASSRHREDTEAFF
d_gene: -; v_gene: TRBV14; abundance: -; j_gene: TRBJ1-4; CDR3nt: TGTGCCAGCGCTAAAATCCTGAACGAAAAACTGTTTTTT; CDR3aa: CASAKILNEKLFF
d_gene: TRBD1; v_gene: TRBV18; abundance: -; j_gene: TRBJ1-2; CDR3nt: TGTGCCAGCTCATCCAAACGTTCGGACAGGGAATACTATGGCTACACCTTC; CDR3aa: CASSSKRSDREYYGYTF
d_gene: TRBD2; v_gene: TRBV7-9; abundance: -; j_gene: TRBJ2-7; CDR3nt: TGTGCCAGCAGCGGGACTAGCGGGAGGTACGAGCAGTACTTC; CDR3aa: CASSGTSGRYEQYF
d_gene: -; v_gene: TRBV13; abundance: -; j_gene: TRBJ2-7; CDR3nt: TGTGCCAGCAGCGTAATTGTCGAGCAGTACTTC; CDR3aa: CASSVIVEQYF
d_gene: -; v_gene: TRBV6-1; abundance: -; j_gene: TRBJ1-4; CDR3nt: TGTGCCAGCGGCCGGGACCCCGAAAAACTGTTTTTT; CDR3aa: CASGRDPEKLFF
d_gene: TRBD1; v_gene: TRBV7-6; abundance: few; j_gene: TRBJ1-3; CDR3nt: TGTGCCAGCAGCGGGACAGGGCGGCGCACCATATATTTT; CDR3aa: CASSGTGRRTIYF
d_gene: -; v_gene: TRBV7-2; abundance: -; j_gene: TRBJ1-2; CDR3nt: TGTGCCAGCAGCTTAGCCGGGGGGGGCGGCTACACCTTC; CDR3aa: CASSLAGGGGYTF
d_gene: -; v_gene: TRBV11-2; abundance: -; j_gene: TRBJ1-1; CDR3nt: TGTGCCAGCACCTCCCGTGAGGCTTTCTTT; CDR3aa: CASTSREAFF
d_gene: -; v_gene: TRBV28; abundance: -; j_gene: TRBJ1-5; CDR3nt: TGTGCCAGCAGTTTATCGTTTAGTTATCAGCCCCAGCATTTT; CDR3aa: CASSLSFSYQPQHF
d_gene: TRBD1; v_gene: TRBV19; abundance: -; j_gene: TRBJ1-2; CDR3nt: TGTGCCAGTAGTTTGGGACAGACCTATGGCTACACCTTC; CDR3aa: CASSLGQTYGYTF
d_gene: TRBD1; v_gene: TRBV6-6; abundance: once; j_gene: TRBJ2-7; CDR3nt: TGTGCCAGCAGTTACGGGACAGGGCCTACGGGCGAGCAGTACTTC; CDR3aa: CASSYGTGPTGEQYF
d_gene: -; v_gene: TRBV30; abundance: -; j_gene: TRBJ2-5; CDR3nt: TGTGCCTGGACGCCGGGCTCCCGAAAGACCCAGTACTTC; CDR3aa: CAWTPGSRKTQYF
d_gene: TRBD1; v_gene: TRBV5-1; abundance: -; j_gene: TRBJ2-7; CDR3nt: TGCGCCAGCAGCTTGTTAGGGGGCACCTACGAGCAGTACTTC; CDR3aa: CASSLLGGTYEQYF
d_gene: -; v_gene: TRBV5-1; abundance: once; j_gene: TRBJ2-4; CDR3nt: TGCGCCAGCAGCCGCTTAGGGAGAACCAAAAACATTCAGTACTTC; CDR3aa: CASSRLGRTKNIQYF
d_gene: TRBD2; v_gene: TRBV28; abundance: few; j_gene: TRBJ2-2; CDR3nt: TGTGCCAGCAGTCCTCACTATAGCGGGATGGAAACCGGGGAGCTGTTTTTT; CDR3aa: CASSPHYSGMETGELFF
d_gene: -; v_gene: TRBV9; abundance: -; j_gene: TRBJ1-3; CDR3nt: TGTGCCAGCAGGAGAACCGCGGGAAACACCATATATTTT; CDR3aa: CASRRTAGNTIYF
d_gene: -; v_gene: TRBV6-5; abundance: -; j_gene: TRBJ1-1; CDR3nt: TGTGCCAGCAGTTATGCGGCAGGGCCCACTGAAGCTTTCTTT; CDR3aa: CASSYAAGPTEAFF
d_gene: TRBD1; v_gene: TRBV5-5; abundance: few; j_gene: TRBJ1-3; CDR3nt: TGTGCCAGCACCTGGGACAGTTTAACTCCTCGAGCAGGAAACACCATATATTTT; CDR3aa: CASTWDSLTPRAGNTIYF
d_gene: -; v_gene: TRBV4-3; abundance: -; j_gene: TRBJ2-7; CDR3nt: TGCGCCAGCAGCCAAGATCTCGGTTATGGCGGTATCTCCTACGAGCAGTACTTC; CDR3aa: CASSQDLGYGGISYEQYF
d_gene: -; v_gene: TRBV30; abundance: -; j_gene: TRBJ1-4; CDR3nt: TGTGCCCGTGGACATACTAATGAAAAACTGTTTTTT; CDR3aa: CARGHTNEKLFF
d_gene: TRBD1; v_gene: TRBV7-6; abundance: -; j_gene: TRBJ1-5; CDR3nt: TGTGCCAGCAGATCCGGGACAGATCTAGATCAGCCCCAGCATTTT; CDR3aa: CASRSGTDLDQPQHF
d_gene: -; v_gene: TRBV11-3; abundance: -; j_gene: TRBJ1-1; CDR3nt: TGTGCCAGCAGCTTTGACAGTGACACTGAAGCTTTCTTT; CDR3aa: CASSFDSDTEAFF
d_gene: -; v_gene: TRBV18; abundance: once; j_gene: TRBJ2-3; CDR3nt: TGTGCCAGCTCACCACCGATTCGGGAGCCAGATACGCAGTATTTT; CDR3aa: CASSPPIREPDTQYF
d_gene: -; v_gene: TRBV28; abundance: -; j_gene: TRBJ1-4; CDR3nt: TGTGCCAGCAGTCCCCCGACAGGACCGAATGAAAAACTGTTTTTT; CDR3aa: CASSPPTGPNEKLFF
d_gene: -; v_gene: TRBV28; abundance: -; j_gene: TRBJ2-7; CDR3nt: TGTGCCAGCAGCTTATACGAGCAGTACTTC; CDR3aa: CASSLYEQYF
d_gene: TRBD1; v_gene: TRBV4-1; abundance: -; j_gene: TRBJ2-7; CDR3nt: TGCGCCAGCAGCCAGGCCGGACAGGGGGCGCGGTACGAGCAGTACTTC; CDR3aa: CASSQAGQGARYEQYF
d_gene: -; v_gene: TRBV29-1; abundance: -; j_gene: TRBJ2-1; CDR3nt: TGCAGCGTTGGAGGGGAGGCCCCTTACAATGAGCAGTTCTTC; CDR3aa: CSVGGEAPYNEQFF
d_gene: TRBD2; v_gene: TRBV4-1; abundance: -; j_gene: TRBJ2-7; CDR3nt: TGCGCCAGCAGCCAAGAATGGGGGGGATCCTACGAGCAGTACTTC; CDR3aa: CASSQEWGGSYEQYF
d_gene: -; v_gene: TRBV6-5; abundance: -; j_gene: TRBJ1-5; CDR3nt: TGTGCCAGCAGTTACAGGGCTAGCAATCAGCCCCAGCATTTT; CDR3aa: CASSYRASNQPQHF
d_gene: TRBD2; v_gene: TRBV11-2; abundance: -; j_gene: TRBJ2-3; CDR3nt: TGTGCCAGCAGCTCCCTTAGCGGGGGGTTTAGCACAGATACGCAGTATTTT; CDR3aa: CASSSLSGGFSTDTQYF
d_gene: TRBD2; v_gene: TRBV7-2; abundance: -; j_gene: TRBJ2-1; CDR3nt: TGTGCCAGCAGCTTAATTGGGACTAGTACGAGCTCCTACAATGAGCAGTTCTTC; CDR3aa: CASSLIGTSTSSYNEQFF
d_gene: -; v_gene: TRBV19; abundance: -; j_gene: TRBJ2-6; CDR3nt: TGTGCCAGTAGTGCGGGACTGCTCTCTGGGGCCAACGTCCTGACTTTC; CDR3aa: CASSAGLLSGANVLTF
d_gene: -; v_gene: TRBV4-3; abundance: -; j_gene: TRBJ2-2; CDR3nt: TGCGCCAGCAGCCAAGATGTAGCGGCGAACACCGGGGAGCTGTTTTTT; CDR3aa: CASSQDVAANTGELFF